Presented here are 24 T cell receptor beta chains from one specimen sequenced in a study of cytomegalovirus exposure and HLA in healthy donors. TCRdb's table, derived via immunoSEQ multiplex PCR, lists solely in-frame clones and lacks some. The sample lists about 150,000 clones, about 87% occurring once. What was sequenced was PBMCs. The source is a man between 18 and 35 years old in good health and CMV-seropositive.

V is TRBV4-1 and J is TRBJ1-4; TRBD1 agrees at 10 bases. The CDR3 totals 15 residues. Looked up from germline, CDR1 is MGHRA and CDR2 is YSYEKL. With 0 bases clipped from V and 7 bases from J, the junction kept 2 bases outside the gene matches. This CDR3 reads CASSQERDRGEKLFF. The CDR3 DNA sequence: TGCGCCAGCAGCCAAGAACGGGACAGGGGTGAAAAACTGTTTTTT.

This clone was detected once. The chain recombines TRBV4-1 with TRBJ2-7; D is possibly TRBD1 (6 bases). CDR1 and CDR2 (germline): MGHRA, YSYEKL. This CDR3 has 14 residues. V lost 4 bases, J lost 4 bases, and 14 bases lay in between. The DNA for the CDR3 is TGCGCCAGCAGCCCCCGGGACAAATTATACGAGCAGTACTTC. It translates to CASSPRDKLYEQYF.

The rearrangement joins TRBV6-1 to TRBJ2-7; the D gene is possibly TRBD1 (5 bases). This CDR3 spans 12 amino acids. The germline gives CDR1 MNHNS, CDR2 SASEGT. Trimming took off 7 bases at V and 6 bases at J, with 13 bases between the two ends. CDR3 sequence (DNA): TGTGCCAGCAAGATACAGGATGGCGAGCAGTACTTC. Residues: CASKIQDGEQYF.

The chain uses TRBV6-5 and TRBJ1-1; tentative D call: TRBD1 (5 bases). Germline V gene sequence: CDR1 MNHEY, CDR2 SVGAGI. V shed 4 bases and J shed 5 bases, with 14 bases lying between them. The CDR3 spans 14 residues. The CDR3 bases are TGTGCCAGCAGTTTCAGGCGGAAGGGGACTGAAGCTTTCTTT. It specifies CASSFRRKGTEAFF.

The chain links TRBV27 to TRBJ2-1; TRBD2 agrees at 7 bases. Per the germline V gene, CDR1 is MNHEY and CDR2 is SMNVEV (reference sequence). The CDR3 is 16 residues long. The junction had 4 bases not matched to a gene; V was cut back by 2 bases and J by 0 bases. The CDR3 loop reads CASSLIGGSSYNEQFF. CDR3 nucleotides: TGTGCCAGCAGTTTAATTGGCGGGAGCTCCTACAATGAGCAGTTCTTC.

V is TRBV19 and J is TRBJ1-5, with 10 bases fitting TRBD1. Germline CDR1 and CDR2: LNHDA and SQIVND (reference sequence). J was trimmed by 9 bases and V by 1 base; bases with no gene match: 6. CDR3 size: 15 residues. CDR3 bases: TGTGCCAGTAGTATAGGGACAGGGGGGATTTGGCCCCAGCATTTT. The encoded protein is CASSIGTGGIWPQHF.

The CDR3 sequence: CASSPGTGALGAPRTDTQYF. The CDR3 nucleotides read TGTGCCAGCAGCCCTGGGACAGGGGCTTTGGGGGCCCCGAGGACAGATACGCAGTATTTT. The chain employs TRBV7-8 and TRBJ2-3, with 10 bases fitting TRBD1. CDR1 is SGHVS, CDR2 FQNEAQ, per germline. The V gene end was trimmed by 5 bases and the J gene end by 3 bases; junction bases not matched to a gene: 20. The CDR3 loop spans 20 amino acids.

CDR3 DNA sequence: TGTGCCTGGAGTAGGACAGGGCTTATGAACACTGAAGCTTTCTTT. Translated, it gives CAWSRTGLMNTEAFF. V gene TRBV30 combines with J gene TRBJ1-1; 8 bases line up with TRBD1. CDR3 length equals 15 residues. Per germline, CDR1 GTSNPN and CDR2 SVGIG (reference sequence). V dropped 2 bases and J dropped 0; count of bases not matched to a gene: 5.

CDR3 sequence reads: CASGLVLRREATYEQYF. CDR3 sequence (DNA): TGTGCTAGTGGTTTGGTACTGCGGCGGGAGGCCACCTACGAGCAGTACTTC. The V gene is TRBV12-5, the J gene TRBJ2-7, with 8 bases matching TRBD2. Germline V gene data show CDR1 as LGHNT and CDR2 as FRNRAP. The CDR3 runs to 17 residues. V was pared by 0 bases and J by 2 bases, with 9 bases of the junction left unmatched.

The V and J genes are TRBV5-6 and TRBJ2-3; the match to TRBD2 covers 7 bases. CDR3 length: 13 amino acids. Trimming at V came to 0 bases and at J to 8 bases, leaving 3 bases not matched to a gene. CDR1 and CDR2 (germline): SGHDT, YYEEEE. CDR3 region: CASSLGREGTQYF. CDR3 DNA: TGTGCCAGCAGCTTGGGAAGGGAGGGTACGCAGTATTTT. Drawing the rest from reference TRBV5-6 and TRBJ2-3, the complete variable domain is DAGVTQSPTHLIKTRGQQVTLRCSPKSGHDTVSWYQQALGQGPQFIFQYYEEEERQRGNFPDRFSGHQFPNYSSELNVNALLLGDSALYLCASSLGREGTQYFGPGTRLTVL.

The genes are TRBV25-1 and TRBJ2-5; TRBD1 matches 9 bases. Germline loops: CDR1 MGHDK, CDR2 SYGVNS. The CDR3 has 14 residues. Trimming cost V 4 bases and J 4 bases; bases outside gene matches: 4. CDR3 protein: CASSGDRVTETQYF. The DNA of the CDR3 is TGTGCCAGCAGTGGGGACAGGGTTACAGAGACCCAGTACTTC.

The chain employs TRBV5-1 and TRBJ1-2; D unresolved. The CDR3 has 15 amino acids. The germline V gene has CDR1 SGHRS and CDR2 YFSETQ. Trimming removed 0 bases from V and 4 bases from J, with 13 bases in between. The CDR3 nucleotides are TGCGCCAGCAGCTTGGGGAGTAGCGGCAGCTATGGCTACACCTTC. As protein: CASSLGSSGSYGYTF. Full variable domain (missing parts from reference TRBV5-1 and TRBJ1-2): KAGVTQTPRYLIKTRGQQVTLSCSPISGHRSVSWYQQTPGQGLQFLFEYFSETQRNKGNFPGRFSGRQFSNSRSEMNVSTLELGDSALYLCASSLGSSGSYGYTFGSGTRLTVV.

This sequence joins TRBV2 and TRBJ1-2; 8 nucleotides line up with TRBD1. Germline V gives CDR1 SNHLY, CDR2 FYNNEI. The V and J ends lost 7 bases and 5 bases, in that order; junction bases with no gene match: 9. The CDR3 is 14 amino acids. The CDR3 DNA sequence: TGTGCCAGCATTGGCAGGGGGCTTTCATATGGCTACACCTTC. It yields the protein CASIGRGLSYGYTF.

The DNA of the CDR3 is TGTGCCAGCACCCTTAGAGGGAGAGATAATGAGCAGTTCTTC. It translates to CASTLRGRDNEQFF. The chain joins TRBV11-2 to TRBJ2-1, with D possibly being TRBD2 (5 bases). Germline V gene data show CDR1 as SGHAT and CDR2 as FQNNGV. Between the trimmed V and J ends, which lost 7 bases and 7 bases, there was a span of 17 bases. There are 14 residues in the CDR3.

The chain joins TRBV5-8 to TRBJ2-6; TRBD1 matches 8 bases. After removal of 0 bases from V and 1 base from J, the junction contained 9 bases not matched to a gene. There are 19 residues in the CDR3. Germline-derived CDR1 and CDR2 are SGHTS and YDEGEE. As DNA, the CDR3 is TGTGCCAGCAGCTTGGTCAGGGACAGGAGCCAGTCTGGGGCCAACGTCCTGACTTTC. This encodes CASSLVRDRSQSGANVLTF. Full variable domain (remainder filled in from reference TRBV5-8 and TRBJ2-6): EAGVTQSPTHLIKTRGQQATLRCSPISGHTSVYWYQQALGLGLQFLLWYDEGEERNRGNFPPRFSGRQFPNYSSELNVNALELEDSALYLCASSLVRDRSQSGANVLTFGAGSRLTVL.

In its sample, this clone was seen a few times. The CDR3 here is CASSLSGEGTEAFF. The CDR3 nucleotides read TGTGCCAGCAGCCTCTCGGGGGAGGGGACTGAAGCTTTCTTT. The chain is built from TRBV6-6 and TRBJ1-1; maybe TRBD1 (5 bases). CDR1 is MNHNY, CDR2 SVGAGI, per germline (reference sequence). V lost 6 bases and J lost 5, with 16 bases in between. The CDR3 runs to 14 residues.

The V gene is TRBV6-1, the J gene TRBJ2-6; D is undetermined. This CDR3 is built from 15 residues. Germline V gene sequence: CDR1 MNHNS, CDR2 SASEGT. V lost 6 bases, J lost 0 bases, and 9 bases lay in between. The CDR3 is CASRQAYSGANVLTF. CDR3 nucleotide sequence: TGTGCCAGCAGGCAGGCCTACTCTGGGGCCAACGTCCTGACTTTC.

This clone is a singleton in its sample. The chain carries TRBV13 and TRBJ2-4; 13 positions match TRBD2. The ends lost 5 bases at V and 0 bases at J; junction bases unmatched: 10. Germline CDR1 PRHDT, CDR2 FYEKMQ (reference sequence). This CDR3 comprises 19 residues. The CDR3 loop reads CASSQVGTSGMVAKNIQYF. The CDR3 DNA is TGTGCCAGCAGCCAAGTCGGGACTAGCGGGATGGTAGCCAAAAACATTCAGTACTTC.

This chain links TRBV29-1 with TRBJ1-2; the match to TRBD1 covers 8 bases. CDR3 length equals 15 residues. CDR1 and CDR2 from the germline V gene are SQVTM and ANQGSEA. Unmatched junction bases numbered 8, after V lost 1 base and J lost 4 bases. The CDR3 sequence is CSVEGSEDRVYGYTF. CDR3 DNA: TGCAGCGTTGAAGGTTCCGAGGACAGGGTCTATGGCTACACCTTC. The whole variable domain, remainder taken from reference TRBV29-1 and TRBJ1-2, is SAVISQKPSRDICQRGTSLTIQCQVDSQVTMMFWYRQQPGQSLTLIATANQGSEATYESGFVIDKFPISRPNLTFSTLTVSNMSPEDSSIYLCSVEGSEDRVYGYTFGSGTRLTVV.

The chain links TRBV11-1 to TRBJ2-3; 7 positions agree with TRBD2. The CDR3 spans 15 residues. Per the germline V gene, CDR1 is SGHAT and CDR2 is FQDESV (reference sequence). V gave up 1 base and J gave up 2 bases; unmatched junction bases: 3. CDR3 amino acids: CASSLDLAVTDTQYF. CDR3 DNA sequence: TGTGCCAGCAGCTTAGACCTAGCGGTCACAGATACGCAGTATTTT.

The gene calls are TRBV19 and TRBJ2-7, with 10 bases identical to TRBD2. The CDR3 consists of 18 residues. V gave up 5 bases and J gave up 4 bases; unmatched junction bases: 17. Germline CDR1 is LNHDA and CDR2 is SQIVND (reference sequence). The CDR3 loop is CASSPTGGLATGWYEQYF. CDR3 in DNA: TGTGCCAGTAGTCCAACAGGGGGACTAGCGACCGGATGGTACGAGCAGTACTTC. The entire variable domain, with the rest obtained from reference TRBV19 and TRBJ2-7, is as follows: DGGITQSPKYLFRKEGQNVTLSCEQNLNHDAMYWYRQDPGQGLRLIYYSQIVNDFQKGDIAEGYSVSREKKESFPLTVTSAQKNPTAFYLCASSPTGGLATGWYEQYFGPGTRLTVT.

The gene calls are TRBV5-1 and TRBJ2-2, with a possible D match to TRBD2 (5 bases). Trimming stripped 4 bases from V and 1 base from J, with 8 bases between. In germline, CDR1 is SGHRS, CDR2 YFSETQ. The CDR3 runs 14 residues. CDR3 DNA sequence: TGCGCCAGCAGCAGCCGGGAGAACACCGGGGAGCTGTTTTTT. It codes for CASSSRENTGELFF.

CDR3 sequence: CASSLLLAGGSDNEQFF. CDR3 nucleotides: TGCGCCAGCAGCCTCCTCCTAGCGGGAGGATCAGACAATGAGCAGTTCTTC. V is TRBV5-1 and J is TRBJ2-1; the match to TRBD2 covers 11 bases. V was clipped by 4 bases and J by 5 bases; unmatched bases: 11. The CDR3 sequence is 17 residues long. Germline assignment: CDR1 SGHRS and CDR2 YFSETQ.

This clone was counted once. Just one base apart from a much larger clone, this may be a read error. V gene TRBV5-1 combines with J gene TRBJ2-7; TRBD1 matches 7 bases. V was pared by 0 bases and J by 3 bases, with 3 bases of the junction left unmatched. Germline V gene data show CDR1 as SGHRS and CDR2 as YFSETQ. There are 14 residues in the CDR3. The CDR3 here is CASSLGAGGYEQYF. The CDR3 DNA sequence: TGCGCCAGCAGCTTGGGGGCAGGGGGCTACGAGCAGTACTTC.